This T cell receptor beta chain derives from a study of CD8+ T cells in alopecia areata. Findings and limits, study-wide: Sharing of TCR sequences between patients (possibly for HLA-related reasons) was less clear than in mice. In scalp samples, resident alphabeta T cells of normal skin are also sequenced.

V shed 5 bases and J shed 4 bases, with 20 bases lying between them. CDR1 is SEHNR, CDR2 FQNEAQ, per germline (reference sequence). CDR3 length: 16 residues. After isolation, RNA underwent reverse transcription to generate cDNA as the sequencing template. The data were produced by immunoSEQ multiplex PCR, yet TCRdb's version contains in-frame clones alone and is incomplete. The data hold about 42,000 clones, with roughly 89% observed a single time. Treatment defined: oral pan-JAK inhibitor, 5-10 mg twice daily. Obtained from alopecia areata patients were lesional scalp punch biopsies along with peripheral blood. Points on this clone: Its antigen is unidentified.

This TCR was sampled from a human donor with alopecia areata. Here the sequenced sample was CD8+ T cells sorted from blood, taken at week 24, from a patient treated with tofacitinib. The chain combines TRBV7-9 with TRBJ2-5, with D possibly being TRBD1 (5 bases). The CDR3 loop is CASSPDFTGAPETQYF. The CDR3 DNA reads as TGTGCCAGCAGCCCCGACTTCACAGGCGCCCCAGAGACCCAGTACTTC.